This TCR beta chain was captured in a study of cytomegalovirus exposure and HLA in healthy donors. Findings and caveats of the study: Productive status was seen about 87% or about 30% of the time for most TCR beta V segments in an earlier analysis.

Vbeta (60) and Jbeta (13) primers were used in the PCR. Clones were sequenced by immunoSEQ multiplex PCR, and TCRdb holds only the in-frame ones, with some missing. Of 150,000 or so clones listed, 75% are singletons. Comment on this clone: Its target is not known.

The sequence was collected from a man aged 40-55 years in good health and CMV-seronegative. The sample consisted of PBMCs.

The CDR3 DNA sequence: TGTGCCTGGACAGGGGGAACCGGGGAGCTGTTTTTT. As protein: CAWTGGTGELFF. The chain has TRBV30 and TRBJ2-2; TRBD1 aligns across 7 bases. CDR3 length equals 12 residues. After removal of 4 bases from V and 5 bases from J, the junction contained 1 base not matched to a gene. Per germline, CDR1 GTSNPN and CDR2 SVGIG (reference sequence).